The 9 T cell receptor beta chains presented below share a single source sample, sequenced in a study of CD8+CD57+ T cells in acquired aplastic anemia. Template material for TCR beta VDJ and CDR3 profiling consisted of genomic DNA. TCRdb called the reads again in MiXCR, with one record for every CDR3 protein. The sample holds about 200,000 distinct CDR3 sequences, around 32% seen once. The sample taken for sequencing was sorted CD4+, CD8+, or CD8+CD57+ T cells (not recorded which) from PBMCs. These receptors all stem from a human donor in good health, serving as a control.

Here the CDR3 reads CASSLADFAYGYTF. CDR3 nucleotide sequence: TGCGCCAGCAGCTTGGCCGACTTCGCCTATGGCTACACCTTC. The chain combines TRBV5-1 with TRBJ1-2; no firm D call. CDR1 is SGHRS and CDR2 is YFSETQ in the germline V gene. The CDR3 loop spans 14 amino acids. V was shortened by 0 bases and J by 4 bases, with 10 bases between the two germline ends.

This clonotype was counted many times. The chain carries TRBV6-5 and TRBJ2-7; D not certain. Trimming cost V 2 bases and J 3 bases, with 14 bases left between them. CDR1 is MNHEY and CDR2 is SVGAGI in the germline V gene. The CDR3 length is 15 residues. In DNA form, the CDR3 reads TGTGCCAGCAGTTACGCTGACGGGCCAGACTACGAGCAGTACTTC. Translation: CASSYADGPDYEQYF.

This clonotype was counted many times. The chain carries TRBV20-1 and TRBJ1-2; D is ambiguous. Trimming stripped 6 bases from V and 2 bases from J, with 13 bases between. CDR1 and CDR2 from the germline V gene are DFQATT and SNEGSKA (reference sequence). The CDR3 extends over 13 amino acids. This CDR3 reads CSAFAFGNYGYTF. Written as DNA, the CDR3 is TGCAGTGCCTTCGCATTCGGGAACTATGGCTACACCTTC.

The chain is built from TRBV12-3 or TRBV12-4 and TRBJ1-4, with 9 bases that match TRBD1. The CDR3 runs to 14 residues. With 9 bases clipped from V and 7 bases from J, the junction kept 9 bases outside the gene matches. The CDR3 DNA sequence: TGTGCCAGTAGCCGGGACAGGGTTAGTGAAAAACTGTTTTTT. Protein: CASSRDRVSEKLFF.

This clonotype came up many times. This chain links TRBV24-1 with TRBJ2-1; 8 bases map to TRBD2. From germline, CDR1 is KGHDR and CDR2 SFDVKD. Trimming cost V 4 bases and J 10 bases; bases outside gene matches: 8. This CDR3 has 14 residues. The CDR3, as DNA: TGTGCCACCAGTGAAAGCGGGAGTCTCGGAGAGCAGTTCTTC. Translating gives CATSESGSLGEQFF.

Regarding this clonotype: A much larger clone lies one base from this, so it may be a read error. The chain joins TRBV2 to TRBJ1-2; TRBD1 matches at 11 bases. V shed 10 bases, J shed 0 bases, and the junction held 13 bases outside the gene matches. Germline V gives CDR1 SNHLY, CDR2 FYNNEI. CDR3 length equals 17 residues. The CDR3 DNA reads TGTGCCATTCCCATGGTGGAGGGACAGGGGGCTAACTATGGCTACACCTTC. It translates to CAIPMVEGQGANYGYTF.

The gene calls are TRBV7-8 and TRBJ1-2, with a weak D call TRBD1 (6 bases). The V gene's germline CDR1 is SGHVS and CDR2 FQNEAQ. This CDR3 region has 13 residues. V was clipped by 5 bases and J by 5 bases, with 12 bases between them. In DNA, the CDR3 is TGTGCCAGCAGCCATCCGGGACATTATGGCTACACCTTC. This encodes CASSHPGHYGYTF.

This clonotype showed up many times. The chain has TRBV19 and TRBJ1-5, with D possibly matching TRBD1 (6 bases). Between the trimmed V and J ends, which lost 6 bases and 0 bases, there was a span of 12 bases. Germline lookup yields CDR1 LNHDA and CDR2 SQIVND (reference sequence). The CDR3 covers 15 residues. The CDR3, as DNA: TGTGCCAGTAGCCGCCAGGGGAATAGCAATCAGCCCCAGCATTTT. Residues: CASSRQGNSNQPQHF.

This clonotype was seen at least ten times. The chain joins TRBV20-1 to TRBJ1-2; D is perhaps TRBD1 (5 bases). Germline CDR1 is DFQATT and CDR2 is SNEGSKA (reference sequence). With 1 base removed from V and 0 bases from J, the gap between germline ends came to 21 bases. This CDR3 has 18 residues. The CDR3 bases are TGCAGTGCTAGAGCCATGGGGCAGGTGGGTTTAGCTAACTATGGCTACACCTTC. This sequence encodes CSARAMGQVGLANYGYTF.